Listed here are 6 T cell receptor beta chains from one sample, sequenced in a study of identical twins (dated by TCRdb to about 2016). Receptors were amplified or captured by 5' RACE. The run used an Illumina HiSeq 2000. TCRdb applied fastp at Q25 and MiXCR to the public reads, then kept only in-frame beta chains. Every CDR3 protein is listed once, alongside the most common genes and DNA of its rows. This sample has just over 500,000 distinct CDR3 sequences in its table, and 22% of those were observed once. The ten largest clones take up about 0.91% of the sample. This sample was shared with a second study, whose subject was T cells expressing NK-cell markers.

The specimen was CD4+ T cells sorted from blood. The receptors here all came from a woman between 18 and 30 years old in good health.

The CDR3 nucleotides are TGCAGTCCAGGACTAGCGGGGATAAATGAGCAGTTCTTC. This encodes CSPGLAGINEQFF. This chain joins TRBV20-1 and TRBJ2-1; 12 bases are shared with TRBD2. From germline, CDR1 is DFQATT and CDR2 SNEGSKA (reference sequence). The CDR3 has 13 amino acids. Trimming took 8 bases from V and 7 from J; bases not matched to a gene: 6.

The chain recombines TRBV4-1 with TRBJ2-7; the D call may be TRBD1 or TRBD2 (5 bases each). Germline V gene data show CDR1 as MGHRA and CDR2 as YSYEKL. The ends were cut back, 1 base at V and 5 bases at J, with 15 bases in the middle. The CDR3 loop spans 15 amino acids. CDR3 DNA sequence: TGCGCCAGCAGCCAAGTGGCCCCTCGGGGCAACGAGCAGTACTTC. Its protein product is CASSQVAPRGNEQYF.

This chain uses TRBV12-3 or TRBV12-4 with TRBJ2-7, with TRBD2 matching over 9 bases. This CDR3 comprises 14 residues. Trimming took 5 bases from V and 2 from J; bases not matched to a gene: 4. Written as DNA, the CDR3 is TGTGCCAGCAGTCCTAGCGGGGCCACCTACGAGCAGTACTTC. This encodes CASSPSGATYEQYF.

This clonotype was found many times. The chain is built from TRBV29-1 and TRBJ2-3; D call uncertain. V was cut by 6 bases and J by 3 bases, with 13 bases left in between. CDR1 and CDR2 from the germline V gene are SQVTM and ANQGSEA. The CDR3 consists of 13 residues. The CDR3: CSVCWYSTDTQYF. CDR3 DNA sequence: TGCAGCGTATGTTGGTATTCGACAGATACGCAGTATTTT.

The rearrangement joins TRBV9 to TRBJ2-1, with D possibly being TRBD1 (6 bases). V lost 0 bases to trimming and J lost 0 bases, with 10 bases between them. The CDR3 is 16 residues long. Germline CDR1 reads SGDLS; CDR2 reads YYNGEE. The CDR3 is CASSVAGTLSYNEQFF. The CDR3 coding sequence is TGTGCCAGCAGCGTAGCTGGGACACTCTCCTACAATGAGCAGTTCTTC. Filled out from reference TRBV9 and TRBJ2-1, the complete variable domain reads DSGVTQTPKHLITATGQRVTLRCSPRSGDLSVYWYQQSLDQGLQFLIQYYNGEERAKGNILERFSAQQFPDLHSELNLSSLELGDSALYFCASSVAGTLSYNEQFFGPGTRLTVL.

In this sample, this clonotype turned up many times. The J gene is TRBJ2-7, the V gene TRBV5-1; D is perhaps TRBD2 (5 bases). This CDR3 is 14 amino acids long. The germline gives CDR1 SGHRS, CDR2 YFSETQ. V was shortened by 0 bases and J by 0 bases, with 7 bases between the two germline ends. In DNA, the CDR3 is TGCGCCAGCAGCTTGGCCGGGGACTCCTACGAGCAGTACTTC. It yields the protein CASSLAGDSYEQYF. The full variable domain, completed using reference TRBV5-1 and TRBJ2-7, is KAGVTQTPRYLIKTRGQQVTLSCSPISGHRSVSWYQQTPGQGLQFLFEYFSETQRNKGNFPGRFSGRQFSNSRSEMNVSTLELGDSALYLCASSLAGDSYEQYFGPGTRLTVT.